These 28 T cell receptor beta chains came from one sample sequenced in a study of human T cells and chemical hapten exposure. One entry per CDR3 protein, called by TCRdb with MiXCR from the RACE reads. The table includes around 330,000 distinct CDR3 sequences, 4.5% to 7% detected once. The time point denotes: pre-sensitization, week 0. Treatment reported: therapeutic diphenylcyclopropenone sensitization with weekly scalp DPC. The source was whole blood, collected in connection with sensitization to the hapten diphenylcyclopropenone (DPC). Receptors originate from a woman younger than 30 with alopecia areata. Some clones in this sample may be carry-over from other donors' samples.

This clonotype was seen many times. The rearrangement uses TRBV2 and TRBJ2-7; 9 bases align to TRBD1. Germline CDR1 SNHLY, CDR2 FYNNEI. The CDR3 is made up of 14 amino acids. With 5 bases clipped from V and 6 bases from J, the junction kept 8 bases outside the gene matches. For the CDR3, the DNA is TGTGCCAGCAGTAAGGACAGGGGCTATCGCGAGCAGTACTTC. This codes for CASSKDRGYREQYF.

The chain combines TRBV12-3 or TRBV12-4 with TRBJ2-3, with D maybe TRBD1 (5 bases). The CDR3 totals 14 residues. Trimming left V 5 bases short and J 4 bases short, with 13 bases between. This CDR3 is CASSNTQGSDTQYF. Here the CDR3 DNA reads TGTGCCAGCAGTAATACCCAGGGTTCAGATACGCAGTATTTT.

The chain combines TRBV7-9 with TRBJ1-2; no firm D call. The CDR3 runs 13 residues. Per the germline V gene, CDR1 is SEHNR and CDR2 is FQNEAQ (reference sequence). Between the trimmed V and J ends, which lost 6 bases and 10 bases, there was a span of 18 bases. CDR3 protein: CASRPNSRDPYTF. CDR3 bases: TGTGCCAGCAGACCAAATTCAAGGGATCCCTACACCTTC.

This clonotype was observed at least ten times. The gene calls are TRBV6-5 and TRBJ2-2; possible D gene TRBD1, 7 bases. V lost 4 bases to trimming and J lost 7 bases, with 16 bases between them. Germline-derived CDR1 and CDR2 are MNHEY and SVGAGI. The CDR3 is made up of 15 amino acids. The CDR3 protein is CASSWAGQTGGELFF. Here the CDR3 DNA reads TGTGCCAGCAGTTGGGCGGGACAGACCGGCGGGGAGCTGTTTTTT.

Many counts were recorded for this clonotype. The rearrangement uses TRBV6-2 or TRBV6-3 and TRBJ2-1, with TRBD2 matching 7 bases. Germline trimming cut 0 bases from V and 2 bases from J; bases unmatched to any gene: 13. Germline V gene lookup returns CDR1 MNHEY and CDR2 SVGEGT. This CDR3 region has 19 residues. CDR3 protein: CASSYSFQKSGAPYNEQFF. The CDR3 bases are TGTGCCAGCAGTTACTCTTTCCAGAAGAGCGGGGCCCCCTACAATGAGCAGTTCTTC.

This clonotype was detected a few times. This sequence joins TRBV14 and TRBJ2-3; D uncertain. Germline-derived CDR1 and CDR2 are SGHDN and FVKESK. The CDR3 extends over 12 amino acids. V was trimmed by 1 base and J by 6 bases, leaving 5 bases between them. CDR3 residues: CASSQVYDTQYF. The CDR3 coding sequence is TGTGCCAGCAGCCAAGTATACGATACGCAGTATTTT.

This clonotype appeared a single time. V usage is TRBV7-3 and J usage is TRBJ1-2; D might be TRBD1 (5 bases). Germline V gives CDR1 SGHTA, CDR2 FQGTGA. The CDR3 loop spans 14 amino acids. V lost 0 bases, J lost 4 bases, and 9 bases lay in between. The CDR3 protein is CASSLTRQPYGYTF. The DNA for the CDR3 is TGTGCCAGCAGCTTAACCAGACAGCCCTATGGCTACACCTTC.

V usage is TRBV6-5 and J usage is TRBJ2-7, with TRBD1 matching over 8 bases. The CDR3 spans 15 residues. Germline CDR1 MNHEY, CDR2 SVGAGI. Germline trimming cut 2 bases from V and 2 bases from J; bases unmatched to any gene: 5. The CDR3 DNA reads TGTGCCAGCAGTTACGGGGCAGGGGGCACCTACGAGCAGTACTTC. It translates to CASSYGAGGTYEQYF.

The genes are TRBV12-3 or TRBV12-4 and TRBJ1-4; D gene ambiguous. Trimming shortened V by 6 bases and J by 7 bases, and 15 bases separated the two germline ends. CDR3 length: 14 amino acids. The CDR3 DNA reads TGTGCCAGCAGCCGACCTGGTGAGGGTGAAAAACTGTTTTTT. Translating it yields CASSRPGEGEKLFF.

The rearrangement uses TRBV10-3 and TRBJ1-1; D is perhaps TRBD1 (5 bases). The length of the CDR3 is 20 residues. Trimming pared 5 bases from V and 1 base from J, leaving 29 bases between. The germline V gene has CDR1 ENHRY and CDR2 SYGVKD. CDR3 nucleotides: TGTGCCATCAGTAAAGGTTACGCAGGGATAGGCCGCTGGGGGAACACTGAAGCTTTCTTT. It is translated as CAISKGYAGIGRWGNTEAFF.

This clonotype showed up many times. The genes are TRBV15 and TRBJ1-2; 9 nucleotides agree with TRBD1. Unmatched junction bases numbered 6, after V lost 1 base and J lost 6 bases. This CDR3 has 15 residues. Germline CDR1 and CDR2: LNHNV and YYDKDF (reference sequence). CDR3 sequence (DNA): TGTGCCACCAGCAGAGGTGGACAGGGGCTGGATGGCTACACCTTC. Amino acids: CATSRGGQGLDGYTF.

This clonotype was observed at least ten times. The gene calls are TRBV28 and TRBJ2-7; TRBD2 agrees at 12 bases. J was trimmed by 0 bases and V by 3 bases; bases with no gene match: 12. CDR1 is MDHEN and CDR2 is SYDVKM in the germline V gene. The CDR3 length is 19 residues. The CDR3 loop is CASSFLLGLAGPSSYEQYF. CDR3 nucleotide sequence: TGTGCCAGCAGTTTTCTCCTTGGACTAGCGGGGCCCAGCTCCTACGAGCAGTACTTC.

This clonotype was seen at least ten times. At one end, the junction sequence differs from germline, possibly due to a read error. The chain couples TRBV4-3 to TRBJ2-3; D may be TRBD1 or TRBD2 (5 bases each). The germline V gene encodes CDR1 LGHNA and CDR2 YSLEER. CDR3 length equals 16 residues. The CDR3: CASSHHGAGVSITQYF. The CDR3, as DNA: TGCGCCAGCAGCCATCACGGGGCTGGGGTCTCGATTACGCAGTACTTT.

The chain uses TRBV29-1 and TRBJ1-2, with TRBD1 identical over 11 bases. With 3 bases clipped from V and 8 bases from J, the junction kept 5 bases outside the gene matches. This CDR3 has 13 amino acids. Looked up from germline, CDR1 is SQVTM and CDR2 is ANQGSEA. Written as DNA, the CDR3 is TGCAGCGTTGACAGACGGACAGGGGGCGGCTACACCTTC. Its protein product is CSVDRRTGGGYTF.

CDR3: CASSETAGGPWVSYNEQFF. The CDR3 DNA reads TGTGCCAGCAGTGAAACGGCGGGGGGCCCGTGGGTCTCCTACAATGAGCAGTTCTTC. The chain couples TRBV6-1 to TRBJ2-1; TRBD2 agrees at 8 bases. Germline CDR1 and CDR2: MNHNS and SASEGT. The CDR3 runs to 19 residues. Unmatched junction bases numbered 12, after V lost 2 bases and J lost 0 bases.

This clonotype was detected ten times or more. V usage is TRBV3-1 and J usage is TRBJ2-2; a weak D match, TRBD1 (6 bases). CDR1 is LGHDT, CDR2 YNNKEL, per germline (reference sequence). The CDR3 totals 13 residues. Trimming took off 4 bases at V and 6 bases at J, with 9 bases between the two ends. The CDR3 DNA is TGTGCCAGCAGCCTTTGGGGGCCCGGGGAGCTGTTTTTT. It translates to CASSLWGPGELFF.

V gene TRBV3-1 combines with J gene TRBJ2-3; D remains unclear. CDR1 and CDR2 (germline): LGHDT, YNNKEL (reference sequence). V was cut by 3 bases and J by 11 bases, with 9 bases left in between. The CDR3 spans 11 residues. In DNA, the CDR3 is TGTGCCAGCAGCCATGGCCTCAGGCAGTATTTT. The encoded protein is CASSHGLRQYF.

This clonotype was recorded many times. The chain carries TRBV20-1 and TRBJ1-3; D uncertain. Germline CDR1 is DFQATT and CDR2 is SNEGSKA (reference sequence). The CDR3 contains 15 residues. Trimming pared 5 bases from V and 0 bases from J, leaving 14 bases between. The CDR3 here is CSAPKGGNSGNTIYF. CDR3 nucleotides: TGCAGTGCTCCCAAAGGTGGAAACTCTGGAAACACCATATATTTT.

This clonotype has a count of ten or more. V usage is TRBV7-8 and J usage is TRBJ1-5; D call uncertain. V lost 6 bases and J lost 4, with 7 bases in between. This CDR3 has 12 amino acids. Looked up from germline, CDR1 is SGHVS and CDR2 is FQNEAQ. CDR3 DNA: TGTGCCAGCAGAGGGCCAAATCAGCCCCAGCATTTT. It encodes CASRGPNQPQHF.

This clonotype was observed many times. This chain links TRBV27 with TRBJ1-6; no reliable D call. V lost 0 bases and J 4 bases, leaving 19 bases between the germline ends. The length of the CDR3 is 19 residues. Germline V gives CDR1 MNHEY, CDR2 SMNVEV (reference sequence). CDR3 bases: TGTGCCAGCAGTTTATCGTATCGGGAATTCCGGACTTATAATTCACCCCTCCACTTT. Translating gives CASSLSYREFRTYNSPLHF.

This clonotype was recorded a few times. DNA for the CDR3: TGCGCCAGCAGCCGACAGACAGGGCCGGAGGAAAAACTGTTTTTT. It translates to CASSRQTGPEEKLFF. The rearrangement joins TRBV4-1 to TRBJ1-4, with 7 positions matching TRBD1. CDR1 and CDR2 (germline): MGHRA, YSYEKL. The CDR3 is 15 residues long. Trimming removed 4 bases from V and 8 bases from J; junction bases left unmatched: 10.

The chain employs TRBV11-2 and TRBJ1-2; D not certain. This CDR3 is 17 amino acids long. CDR1 SGHAT and CDR2 FQNNGV come from the germline V gene. The ends were cut back, 5 bases at V and 0 bases at J, with 19 bases in the middle. The CDR3 DNA reads as TGTGCCAGCAGCCTTACAGCAGCCAGGATGACTAACTATGGCTACACCTTC. Protein product: CASSLTAARMTNYGYTF.

The V gene is TRBV6-1, the J gene TRBJ1-6; TRBD1 matches at 8 bases. V shed 5 bases and J 5 bases; nucleotides not matched to a gene: 14. Germline V gives CDR1 MNHNS, CDR2 SASEGT. CDR3 length: 18 amino acids. CDR3 sequence reads: CASSRQRPGTGNNSPLHF. The CDR3 DNA is TGTGCCAGCAGTAGGCAAAGACCCGGGACAGGAAATAATTCACCCCTCCACTTT.

In this sample, this clonotype turned up a few times. The chain couples TRBV25-1 to TRBJ1-1; the D is unclear. V dropped 2 bases and J dropped 0 bases, with 16 bases sitting between them. The CDR3 is 17 amino acids. Germline CDR1 reads MGHDK; CDR2 reads SYGVNS. The CDR3 spells CASSENRVLSVNTEAFF. DNA of the CDR3: TGTGCCAGCAGTGAAAATCGGGTGTTATCAGTGAACACTGAAGCTTTCTTT.

In its sample, this clonotype was seen a few times. The V call is TRBV21-1, the J call TRBJ1-5. TRBV21-1 has pseudogene status. The CDR3 is made up of 17 amino acids. CDR3 loop: CASSKYRLGDSNQPQHF. The CDR3 DNA sequence: TGTGCCAGCAGCAAATACAGATTAGGAGATAGCAATCAGCCCCAGCATTTT.

This clonotype came up many times. The V call is TRBV11-2, the J call TRBJ2-2; TRBD2 is a possible D gene (6 bases). The germline V and J ends were trimmed by 5 bases and 6 bases, with 13 bases remaining between them. The CDR3 contains 14 residues. The germline CDR1 and CDR2 sequences are SGHAT and FQNNGV. The CDR3 DNA is TGTGCCAGCAGCCGGGACCCGGGGGCCGGGGAGCTGTTTTTT. It encodes CASSRDPGAGELFF. The full variable domain, with the rest looked up from reference TRBV11-2 and TRBJ2-2, is EAGVAQSPRYKIIEKRQSVAFWCNPISGHATLYWYQQILGQGPKLLIQFQNNGVVDDSQLPKDRFSAERLKGVDSTLKIQPAKLEDSAVYLCASSRDPGAGELFFGEGSRLTVL.

This clonotype was seen many times. V and J are TRBV9 and TRBJ2-3, with D unresolved. The V and J ends lost 1 base and 4 bases respectively, with 7 bases between them. The CDR3 has 13 residues. In germline, CDR1 is SGDLS, CDR2 YYNGEE. CDR3 sequence (DNA): TGTGCCAGCAGCGTAACCTACTCAGATACGCAGTATTTT. This sequence encodes CASSVTYSDTQYF.

There are many counts of this clonotype. CDR3 coding DNA: TGTGCCAGCAGTCCCGCGGACCTGAAATCACCCCTCCACTTT. It translates to CASSPADLKSPLHF. The V and J genes are TRBV6-2 or TRBV6-3 and TRBJ1-6, with unresolved D. V was pared by 5 bases and J by 10 bases, with 15 bases between. This CDR3 has 14 amino acids. Germline-derived CDR1 and CDR2 are MNHEY and SVGEGT.